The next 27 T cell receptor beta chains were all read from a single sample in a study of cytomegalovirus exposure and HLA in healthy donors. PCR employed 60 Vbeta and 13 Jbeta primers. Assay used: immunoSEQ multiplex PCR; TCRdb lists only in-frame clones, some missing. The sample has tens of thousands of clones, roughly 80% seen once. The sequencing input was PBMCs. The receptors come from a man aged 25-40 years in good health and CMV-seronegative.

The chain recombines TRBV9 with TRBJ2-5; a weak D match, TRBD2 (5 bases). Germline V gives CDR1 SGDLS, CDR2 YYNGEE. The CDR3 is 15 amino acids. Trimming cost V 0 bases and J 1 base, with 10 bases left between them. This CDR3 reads CASSVAGRVQETQYF. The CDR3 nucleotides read TGTGCCAGCAGCGTAGCTGGGCGGGTCCAAGAGACCCAGTACTTC.

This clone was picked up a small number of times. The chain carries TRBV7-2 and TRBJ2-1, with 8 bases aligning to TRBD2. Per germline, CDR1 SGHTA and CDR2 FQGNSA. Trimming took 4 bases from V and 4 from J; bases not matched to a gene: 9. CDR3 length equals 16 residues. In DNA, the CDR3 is TGTGCCAGCAGCTCCCCGAGGGGCGGGAGGTACAATGAGCAGTTCTTC. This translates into CASSSPRGGRYNEQFF. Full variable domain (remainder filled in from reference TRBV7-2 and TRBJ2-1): GAGVSQSPSNKVTEKGKDVELRCDPISGHTALYWYRQSLGQGLEFLIYFQGNSAPDKSGLPSDRFSAERTGGSVSTLTIQRTQQEDSAVYLCASSSPRGGRYNEQFFGPGTRLTVL.

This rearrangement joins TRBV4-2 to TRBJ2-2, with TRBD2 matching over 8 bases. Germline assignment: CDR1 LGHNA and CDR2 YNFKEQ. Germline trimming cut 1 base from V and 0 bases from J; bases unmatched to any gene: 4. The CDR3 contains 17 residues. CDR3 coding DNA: TGTGCCAGCAGCCAAGGGTGGGGACTAGCGAACACCGGGGAGCTGTTTTTT. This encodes CASSQGWGLANTGELFF.

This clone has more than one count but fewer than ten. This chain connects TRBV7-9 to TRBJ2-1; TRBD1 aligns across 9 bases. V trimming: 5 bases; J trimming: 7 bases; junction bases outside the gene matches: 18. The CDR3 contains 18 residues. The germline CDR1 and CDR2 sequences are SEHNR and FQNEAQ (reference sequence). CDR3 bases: TGTGCCAGCAGCCCCCCCTGGGGGGGACAGGGAGGTAGAAATGAGCAGTTCTTC. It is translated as CASSPPWGGQGGRNEQFF.

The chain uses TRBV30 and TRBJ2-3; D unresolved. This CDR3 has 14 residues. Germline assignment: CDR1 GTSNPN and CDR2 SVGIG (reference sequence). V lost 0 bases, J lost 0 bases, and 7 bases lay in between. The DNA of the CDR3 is TGTGCCTGGAGTGTTGCTACTAGCACAGATACGCAGTATTTT. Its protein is CAWSVATSTDTQYF.

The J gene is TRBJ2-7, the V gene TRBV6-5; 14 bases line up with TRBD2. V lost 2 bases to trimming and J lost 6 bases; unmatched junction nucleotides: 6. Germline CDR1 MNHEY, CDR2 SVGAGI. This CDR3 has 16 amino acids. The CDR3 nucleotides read TGTGCCAGCAGTTACCATGCGGGACTAGCGGGAGCCGAGCAGTACTTC. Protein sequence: CASSYHAGLAGAEQYF.

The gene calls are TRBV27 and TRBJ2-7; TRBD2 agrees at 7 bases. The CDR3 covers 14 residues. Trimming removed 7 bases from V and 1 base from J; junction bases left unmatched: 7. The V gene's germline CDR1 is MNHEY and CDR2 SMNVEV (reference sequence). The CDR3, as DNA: TGTGCCAGCACCCTACAAGCGGGATCCTACGAGCAGTACTTC. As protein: CASTLQAGSYEQYF.

CDR3 bases: TGTGCCAGCATTTCCCTCCCCGGGACAGGGGGAATCAGCAATCAGCCCCAGCATTTT. Translation gives CASISLPGTGGISNQPQHF. J is TRBJ1-5 and V is TRBV28; 11 nucleotides agree with TRBD1. The CDR3 loop spans 19 amino acids. After removal of 7 bases from V and 1 base from J, the junction contained 15 bases not matched to a gene. Germline lookup yields CDR1 MDHEN and CDR2 SYDVKM.

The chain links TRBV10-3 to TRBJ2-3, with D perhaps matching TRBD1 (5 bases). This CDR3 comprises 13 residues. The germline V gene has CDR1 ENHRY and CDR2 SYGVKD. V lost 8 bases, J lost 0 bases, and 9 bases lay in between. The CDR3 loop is CAIGAGSTDTQYF. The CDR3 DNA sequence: TGTGCCATCGGGGCAGGGAGCACAGATACGCAGTATTTT.

In DNA, the CDR3 is TGTGCCACCAGCAGAGGTACAGGGTCTGGAAACACCATATATTTT. Protein sequence: CATSRGTGSGNTIYF. The J gene is TRBJ1-3, the V gene TRBV15, with D possibly matching TRBD1 (6 bases). V lost 1 base and J 1 base, leaving 8 bases between the germline ends. CDR1 LNHNV and CDR2 YYDKDF come from the germline V gene (reference sequence). The CDR3 is 15 residues long.

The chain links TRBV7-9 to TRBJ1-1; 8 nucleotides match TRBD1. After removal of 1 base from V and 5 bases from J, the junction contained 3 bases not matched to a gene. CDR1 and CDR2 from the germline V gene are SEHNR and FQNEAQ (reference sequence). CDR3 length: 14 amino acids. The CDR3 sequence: CASSLVTGGTEAFF. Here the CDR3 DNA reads TGTGCCAGCAGCTTAGTAACAGGGGGGACTGAAGCTTTCTTT.

The CDR3, as DNA: TGCGCCAGCAGAGCGGGGTCAGGAGATCAGCCCCAGCATTTT. It codes for CASRAGSGDQPQHF. This chain connects TRBV5-1 to TRBJ1-5, with D uncertain. CDR1 and CDR2 from the germline V gene are SGHRS and YFSETQ. The CDR3 runs 14 residues. Trimming removed 5 bases at V and 5 bases at J, with 14 bases between.

CDR3 sequence (DNA): TGTGCCAGCACCCGACAGGGCAATCAGCCCCAGCATTTT. This sequence encodes CASTRQGNQPQHF. The rearrangement uses TRBV7-2 and TRBJ1-5; tentatively, D is TRBD1 (6 bases). The CDR3 length is 13 residues. Trimming removed 7 bases from V and 2 bases from J, with 9 bases in between. Germline CDR1 is SGHTA and CDR2 is FQGNSA.

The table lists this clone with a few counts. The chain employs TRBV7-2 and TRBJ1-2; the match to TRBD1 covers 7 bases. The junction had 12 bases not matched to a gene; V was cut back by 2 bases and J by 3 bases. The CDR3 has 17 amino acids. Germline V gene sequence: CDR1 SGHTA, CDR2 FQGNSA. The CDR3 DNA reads TGTGCCAGCAGCTTAAACCCGGGCCGCAGGGGGGACTATGGCTACACCTTC. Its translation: CASSLNPGRRGDYGYTF.

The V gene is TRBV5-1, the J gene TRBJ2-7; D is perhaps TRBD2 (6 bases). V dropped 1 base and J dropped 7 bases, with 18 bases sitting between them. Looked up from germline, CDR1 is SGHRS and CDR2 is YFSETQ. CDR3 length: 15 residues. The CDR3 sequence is CASSLSGERMGEQYF. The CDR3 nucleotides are TGCGCCAGCAGCTTGTCGGGGGAACGGATGGGTGAGCAGTACTTC.

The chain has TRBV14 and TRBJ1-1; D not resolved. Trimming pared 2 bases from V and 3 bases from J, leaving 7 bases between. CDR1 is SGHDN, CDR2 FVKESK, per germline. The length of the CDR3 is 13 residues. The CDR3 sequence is CASSQNRDTEAFF. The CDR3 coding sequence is TGTGCCAGCAGCCAAAATCGGGACACTGAAGCTTTCTTT.

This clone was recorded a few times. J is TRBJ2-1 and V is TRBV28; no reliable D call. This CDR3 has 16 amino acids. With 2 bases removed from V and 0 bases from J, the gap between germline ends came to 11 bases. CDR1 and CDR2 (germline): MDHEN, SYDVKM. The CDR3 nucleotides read TGTGCCAGCAGTTTACTTCTGGAGAGCTCCTACAATGAGCAGTTCTTC. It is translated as CASSLLLESSYNEQFF. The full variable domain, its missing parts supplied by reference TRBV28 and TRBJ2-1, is DVKVTQSSRYLVKRTGEKVFLECVQDMDHENMFWYRQDPGLGLRLIYFSYDVKMKEKGDIPEGYSVSREKKERFSLILESASTNQTSMYLCASSLLLESSYNEQFFGPGTRLTVL.

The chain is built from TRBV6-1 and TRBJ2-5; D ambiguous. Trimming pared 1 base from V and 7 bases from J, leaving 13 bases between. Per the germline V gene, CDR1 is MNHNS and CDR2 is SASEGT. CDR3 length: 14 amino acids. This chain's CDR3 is CASSEVGPGGTQYF. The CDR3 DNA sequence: TGTGCCAGCAGTGAAGTAGGTCCGGGTGGGACCCAGTACTTC.

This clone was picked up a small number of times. The chain's CDR3 is CASSPDSFYGYTF. CDR3 nucleotide sequence: TGTGCCAGCAGTCCAGACTCCTTCTATGGCTACACCTTC. V gene TRBV2 combines with J gene TRBJ1-2; unclear D gene. V dropped 5 bases and J dropped 4 bases, with 11 bases sitting between them. The CDR3 has 13 residues. Germline V gene lookup returns CDR1 SNHLY and CDR2 FYNNEI. Filled out from reference TRBV2 and TRBJ1-2, the complete variable domain reads EPEVTQTPSHQVTQMGQEVILRCVPISNHLYFYWYRQILGQKVEFLVSFYNNEISEKSEIFDDQFSVERPDGSNFTLKIRSTKLEDSAMYFCASSPDSFYGYTFGSGTRLTVV.

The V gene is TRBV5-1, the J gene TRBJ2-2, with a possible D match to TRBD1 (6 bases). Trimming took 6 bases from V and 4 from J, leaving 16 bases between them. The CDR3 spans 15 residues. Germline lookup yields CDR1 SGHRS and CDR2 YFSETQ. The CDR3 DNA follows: TGCGCCAGCACTGCTTCAGGGGCGAGCACCGGGGAGCTGTTTTTT. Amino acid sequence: CASTASGASTGELFF.

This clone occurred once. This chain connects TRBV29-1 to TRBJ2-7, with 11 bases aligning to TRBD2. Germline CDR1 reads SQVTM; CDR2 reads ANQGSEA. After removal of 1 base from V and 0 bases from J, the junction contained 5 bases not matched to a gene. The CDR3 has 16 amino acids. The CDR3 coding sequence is TGCAGCGTTGAAGGCCTTACTAGCGGGAGCTCCTACGAGCAGTACTTC. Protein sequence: CSVEGLTSGSSYEQYF.

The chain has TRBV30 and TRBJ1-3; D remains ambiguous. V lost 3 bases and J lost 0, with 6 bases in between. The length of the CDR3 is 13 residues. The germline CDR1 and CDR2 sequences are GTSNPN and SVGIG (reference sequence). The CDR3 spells CAWSLSSGNTIYF. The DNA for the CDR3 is TGTGCCTGGAGCCTGAGCTCTGGAAACACCATATATTTT. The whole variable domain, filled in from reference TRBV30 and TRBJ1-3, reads SQTIHQWPATLVQPVGSPLSLECTVEGTSNPNLYWYRQAAGRGLQLLFYSVGIGQISSEVPQNLSASRPQDRQFILSSKKLLLSDSGFYLCAWSLSSGNTIYFGEGSWLTVV.

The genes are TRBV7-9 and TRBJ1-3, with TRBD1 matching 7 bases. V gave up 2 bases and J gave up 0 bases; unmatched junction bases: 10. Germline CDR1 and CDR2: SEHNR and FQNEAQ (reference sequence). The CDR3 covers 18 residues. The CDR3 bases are TGTGCCAGCAGCTTATCTTCAGGGGGTGCAAGCTCTGGAAACACCATATATTTT. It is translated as CASSLSSGGASSGNTIYF. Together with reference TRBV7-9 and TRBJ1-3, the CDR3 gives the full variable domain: DTGVSQNPRHKITKRGQNVTFRCDPISEHNRLYWYRQTLGQGPEFLTYFQNEAQLEKSRLLSDRFSAERPKGSFSTLEIQRTEQGDSAMYLCASSLSSGGASSGNTIYFGEGSWLTVV.

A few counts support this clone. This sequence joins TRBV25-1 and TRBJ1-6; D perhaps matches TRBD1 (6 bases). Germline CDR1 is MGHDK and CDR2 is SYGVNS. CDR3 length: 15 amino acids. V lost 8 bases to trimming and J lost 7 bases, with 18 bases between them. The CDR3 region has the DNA TGTGCCAGCCAGGCGGTACAGGGTTGGAATTCACCCCTCCACTTT. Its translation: CASQAVQGWNSPLHF.

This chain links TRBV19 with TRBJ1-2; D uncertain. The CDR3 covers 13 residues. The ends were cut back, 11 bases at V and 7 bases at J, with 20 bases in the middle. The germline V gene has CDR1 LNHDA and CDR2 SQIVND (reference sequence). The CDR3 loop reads CAAFSREKAGYTF. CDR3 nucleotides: TGTGCCGCCTTTTCGAGGGAAAAGGCTGGCTACACCTTC. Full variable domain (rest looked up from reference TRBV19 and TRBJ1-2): DGGITQSPKYLFRKEGQNVTLSCEQNLNHDAMYWYRQDPGQGLRLIYYSQIVNDFQKGDIAEGYSVSREKKESFPLTVTSAQKNPTAFYLCAAFSREKAGYTFGSGTRLTVV.

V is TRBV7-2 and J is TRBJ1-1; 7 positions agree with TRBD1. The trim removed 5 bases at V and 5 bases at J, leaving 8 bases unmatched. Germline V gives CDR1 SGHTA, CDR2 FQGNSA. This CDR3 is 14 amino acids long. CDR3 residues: CASSRPDRETEAFF. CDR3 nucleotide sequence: TGTGCCAGCAGCCGTCCTGACAGGGAGACTGAAGCTTTCTTT.

CDR3: CASSPGTYEQYF. For the CDR3, the DNA is TGTGCCAGCAGCCCAGGGACCTACGAGCAGTACTTC. The chain combines TRBV7-8 with TRBJ2-7, with TRBD1 as a possible D gene (5 bases). CDR3 length: 12 amino acids. Between the trimmed V and J ends, which lost 5 bases and 2 bases, there was a span of 7 bases. Germline CDR1 is SGHVS and CDR2 is FQNEAQ.